The 5 T cell receptor beta chains below come from one sample, sequenced in a study of CD8+ T cells in alopecia areata. Treatment here: oral pan-JAK inhibitor, 5-10 mg twice daily. It was cDNA, reverse transcribed from extracted RNA, that served as the sequencing template. Data came from immunoSEQ multiplex PCR; TCRdb stores just in-frame clones and leaves some out. Of roughly 200,000 clones in the sample, approximately 38% were seen once. Sequences were derived from CD4+ T cells sorted from blood, sampled around week 34, from a patient treated with tofacitinib. These receptors were taken from a human donor with alopecia areata.

The V gene is TRBV25-1, the J gene TRBJ2-1; 11 bases are a match to TRBD1. The CDR3 is made up of 14 amino acids. The junction had 7 bases not matched to a gene; V was cut back by 10 bases and J by 5 bases. The germline gives CDR1 MGHDK, CDR2 SYGVNS. Here the CDR3 DNA reads TGTGCCACCCGCGGACAGGGGGCCCACAATGAGCAGTTCTTC. Translated, it gives CATRGQGAHNEQFF. The whole variable domain, filled in from reference TRBV25-1 and TRBJ2-1, reads EADIYQTPRYLVIGTGKKITLECSQTMGHDKMYWYQQDPGMELHLIHYSYGVNSTEKGDLSSESTVSRIRTEHFPLTLESARPSHTSQYLCATRGQGAHNEQFFGPGTRLTVL.

The table lists this clone with many counts. This chain uses TRBV7-3 with TRBJ2-5; D is perhaps TRBD2 (5 bases). Per germline, CDR1 SGHTA and CDR2 FQGTGA. CDR3 size: 15 residues. V was shortened by 1 base and J by 5 bases, with 14 bases between the two germline ends. CDR3 protein: CASSLRSGPRETQYF. The CDR3 nucleotides are TGTGCCAGCAGCTTAAGAAGCGGCCCCAGGGAGACCCAGTACTTC.

Comment on this clone: Other nucleotide sequences in the sample specify the same CDR3. The chain uses TRBV30 and TRBJ1-1; D call uncertain. In germline, CDR1 is GTSNPN, CDR2 SVGIG (reference sequence). Between the trimmed V and J ends, which lost 1 base and 5 bases, there was a span of 2 bases. The CDR3 runs 10 residues. The CDR3 DNA is TGTGCCTGGAGTGGAACTGAAGCTTTCTTT. Its protein is CAWSGTEAFF.

This sequence joins TRBV4-1 and TRBJ2-7; 9 bases match TRBD1. CDR1 is MGHRA and CDR2 is YSYEKL in the germline V gene. The CDR3 covers 14 residues. V lost 4 bases, J lost 3 bases, and 4 bases stayed unmatched. The CDR3 sequence is CASSRRDRDYEQYF. CDR3 nucleotide sequence: TGCGCCAGCAGCCGAAGGGACAGGGACTACGAGCAGTACTTC.

The chain links TRBV25-1 to TRBJ2-7; 7 bases are shared with TRBD2. The CDR3 spans 15 residues. V shed 1 base and J 3 bases; nucleotides not matched to a gene: 6. Germline CDR1 and CDR2: MGHDK and SYGVNS. The CDR3 region is CASSESGAGVYEQYF. CDR3 coding DNA: TGTGCCAGCAGTGAATCTGGTGCGGGAGTCTACGAGCAGTACTTC.